These 8 T cell receptor beta chains came from one sample sequenced in a study of T cells in Graves' hyperthyroidism and ophthalmopathy. Amplification targeted TCR beta CDR3 regions from RNA transcripts. The HTBI primer set served for first-round RT-PCR of the TCR CDR3. TCRdb reanalysed the multiplex PCR reads using MiXCR and keeps one entry per CDR3 protein. The sample holds approximately 700,000 distinct CDR3 sequences, roughly 45% seen once. Sequenced: peripheral blood or thyroid tissue (not recorded which). The source is an adult man with Graves' disease, either hyperthyroidism or ophthalmopathy (not recorded which).

The chain joins TRBV9 to TRBJ1-1; 8 positions agree with TRBD1. With 0 bases clipped from V and 4 bases from J, the junction kept 14 bases outside the gene matches. Per the germline V gene, CDR1 is SGDLS and CDR2 is YYNGEE. The CDR3 has 18 residues. The CDR3 coding sequence is TGTGCCAGCAGCGTAGAATACGGGACAGGACCCTTTGGCACTGAAGCTTTCTTT. Translated: CASSVEYGTGPFGTEAFF.

This chain joins TRBV7-7 and TRBJ2-7; the match to TRBD1 covers 7 bases. Trimming removed 6 bases from V and 3 bases from J; junction bases left unmatched: 8. Looked up from germline, CDR1 is SSHAT and CDR2 is FNYEAQ (reference sequence). This CDR3 spans 14 amino acids. CDR3 region: CASSFRDSLYEQYF. The CDR3 DNA is TGTGCCAGCAGTTTCCGGGACAGCCTCTACGAGCAGTACTTC. Drawing the rest from reference TRBV7-7 and TRBJ2-7, the complete variable domain is GAGVSQSPRYKVTKRGQDVTLRCDPISSHATLYWYQQALGQGPEFLTYFNYEAQPDKSGLPSDRFSAERPEGSISTLTIQRTEQRDSAMYRCASSFRDSLYEQYFGPGTRLTVT.

Points on this clonotype: This CDR3 is missing its conserved last phenylalanine or tryptophan, likely due to a read error. No DNA is shown, since the ends of the CDR3 on it are uncertain; the CDR3 is the one TCRdb lists. This chain links TRBV5-5 with TRBJ1-3; TRBD1 reflects the table's D call only, with no check against the DNA. Germline-derived CDR1 and CDR2 are SGHKS and YYEKEE (reference sequence). The CDR3 is 8 residues long, counting both termini. Here the CDR3 reads CASSLQGT.

This chain connects TRBV29-1 to TRBJ1-1; weak D call: TRBD1 (6 bases). CDR3 length equals 14 residues. The germline V and J ends were trimmed by 6 bases and 1 base, with 15 bases remaining between them. CDR1 SQVTM and CDR2 ANQGSEA come from the germline V gene. As DNA, the CDR3 is TGCAGCGTCGCCCGGGGGCTTGGGAACACTGAAGCTTTCTTT. It codes for CSVARGLGNTEAFF.

The chain couples TRBV25-1 to TRBJ1-4; 8 positions match TRBD1. Germline V gives CDR1 MGHDK, CDR2 SYGVNS. This CDR3 region has 13 residues. V lost 7 bases to trimming and J lost 6 bases; unmatched junction nucleotides: 4. The CDR3 is CASKQGADEKLFF. CDR3 sequence (DNA): TGTGCCAGCAAGCAGGGGGCGGATGAAAAACTGTTTTTT.

The V call is TRBV20-1, the J call TRBJ2-7; perhaps TRBD2 as D (6 bases). This CDR3 has 14 amino acids. CDR1 is DFQATT and CDR2 is SNEGSKA in the germline V gene (reference sequence). With 3 bases removed from V and 7 bases from J, the gap between germline ends came to 19 bases. CDR3 bases: TGCAGTGCTAGTGATTCGGGAGTTGCGGGAGAGCAGTACTTC. The encoded protein is CSASDSGVAGEQYF.

Many counts were recorded for this clonotype. The rearrangement joins TRBV7-2 to TRBJ1-1; the D is unclear. V gave up 1 base and J gave up 1 base, with 7 bases separating them. The CDR3 sequence is 14 residues long. Germline V gives CDR1 SGHTA, CDR2 FQGNSA. CDR3 sequence reads: CASSLDERNTEAFF. In DNA, the CDR3 is TGTGCCAGCAGCTTAGATGAGAGGAACACTGAAGCTTTCTTT.

About this clonotype itself: This CDR3 fails to terminate in the conserved phenylalanine or tryptophan, so it likely reflects a read error. The chain employs TRBV7-2 and TRBJ2-7; 9 bases are shared with TRBD1. Germline CDR1 SGHTA, CDR2 FQGNSA. V dropped 5 bases and J dropped 5; count of bases not matched to a gene: 7. CDR3 size: 14 residues. CDR3 sequence (DNA): TGTGCCAGCAGCACCGGGACAGGGTTCAACGAGCAGTACCTC. Translated: CASSTGTGFNEQYL.